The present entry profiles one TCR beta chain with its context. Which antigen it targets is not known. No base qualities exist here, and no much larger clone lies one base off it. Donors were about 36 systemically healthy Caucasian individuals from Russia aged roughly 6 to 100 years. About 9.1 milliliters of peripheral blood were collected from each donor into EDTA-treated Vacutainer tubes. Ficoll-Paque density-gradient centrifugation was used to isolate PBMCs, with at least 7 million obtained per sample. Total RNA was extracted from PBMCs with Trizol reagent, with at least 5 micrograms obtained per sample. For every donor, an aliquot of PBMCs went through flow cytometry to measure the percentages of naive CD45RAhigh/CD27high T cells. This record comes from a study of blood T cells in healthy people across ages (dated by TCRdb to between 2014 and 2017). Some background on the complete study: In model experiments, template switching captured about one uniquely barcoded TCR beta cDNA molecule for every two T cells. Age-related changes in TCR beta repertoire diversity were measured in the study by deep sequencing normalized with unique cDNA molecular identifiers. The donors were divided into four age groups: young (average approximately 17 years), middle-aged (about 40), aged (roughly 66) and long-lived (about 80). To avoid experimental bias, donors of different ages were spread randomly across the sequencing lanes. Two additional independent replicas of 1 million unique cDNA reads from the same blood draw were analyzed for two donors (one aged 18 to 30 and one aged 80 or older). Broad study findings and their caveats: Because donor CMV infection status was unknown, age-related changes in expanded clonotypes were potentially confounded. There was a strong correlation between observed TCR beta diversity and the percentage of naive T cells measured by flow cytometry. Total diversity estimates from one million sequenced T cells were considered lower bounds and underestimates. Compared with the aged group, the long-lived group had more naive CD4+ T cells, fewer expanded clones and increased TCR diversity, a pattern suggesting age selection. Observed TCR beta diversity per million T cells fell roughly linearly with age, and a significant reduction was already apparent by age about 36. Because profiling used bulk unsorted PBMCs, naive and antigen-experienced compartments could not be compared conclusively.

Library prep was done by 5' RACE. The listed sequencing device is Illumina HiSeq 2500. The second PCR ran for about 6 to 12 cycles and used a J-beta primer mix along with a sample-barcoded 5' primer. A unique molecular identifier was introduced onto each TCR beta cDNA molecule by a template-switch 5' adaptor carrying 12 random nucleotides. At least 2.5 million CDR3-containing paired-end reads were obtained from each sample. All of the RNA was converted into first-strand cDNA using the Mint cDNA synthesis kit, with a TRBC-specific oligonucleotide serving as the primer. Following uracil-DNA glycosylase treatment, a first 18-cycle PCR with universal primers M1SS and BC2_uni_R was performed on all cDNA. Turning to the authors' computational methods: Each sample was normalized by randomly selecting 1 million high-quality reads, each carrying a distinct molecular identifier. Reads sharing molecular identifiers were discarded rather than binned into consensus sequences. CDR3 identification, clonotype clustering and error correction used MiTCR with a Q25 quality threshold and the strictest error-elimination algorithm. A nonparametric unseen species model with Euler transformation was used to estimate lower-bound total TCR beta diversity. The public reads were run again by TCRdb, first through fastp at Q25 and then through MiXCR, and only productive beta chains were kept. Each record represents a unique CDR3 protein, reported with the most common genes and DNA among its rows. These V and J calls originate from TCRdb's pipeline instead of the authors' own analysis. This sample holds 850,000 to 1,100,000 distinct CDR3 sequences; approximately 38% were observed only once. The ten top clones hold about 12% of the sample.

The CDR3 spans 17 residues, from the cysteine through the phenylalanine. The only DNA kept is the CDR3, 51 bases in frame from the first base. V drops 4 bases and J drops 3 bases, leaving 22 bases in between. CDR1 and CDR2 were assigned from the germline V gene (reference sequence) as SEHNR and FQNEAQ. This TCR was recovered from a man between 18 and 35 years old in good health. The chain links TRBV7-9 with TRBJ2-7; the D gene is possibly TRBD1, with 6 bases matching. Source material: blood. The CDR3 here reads CASSSTNPGQKHYEQYF. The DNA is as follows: TGTGCCAGCAGCTCCACCAATCCGGGACAAAAACACTACGAGCAGTACTTC.